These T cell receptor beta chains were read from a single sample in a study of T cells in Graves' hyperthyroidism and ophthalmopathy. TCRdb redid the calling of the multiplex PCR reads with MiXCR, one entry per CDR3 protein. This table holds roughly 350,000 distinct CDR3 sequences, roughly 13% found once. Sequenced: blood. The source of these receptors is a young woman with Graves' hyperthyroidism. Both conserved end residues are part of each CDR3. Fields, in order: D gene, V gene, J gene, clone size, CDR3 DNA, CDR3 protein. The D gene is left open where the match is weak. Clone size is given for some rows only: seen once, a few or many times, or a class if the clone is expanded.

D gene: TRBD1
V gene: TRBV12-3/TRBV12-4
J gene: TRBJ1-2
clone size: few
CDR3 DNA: TGTGCCAGCAACCCGGGACAGCAACTCTATGGCTACACCTTC
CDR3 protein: CASNPGQQLYGYTF

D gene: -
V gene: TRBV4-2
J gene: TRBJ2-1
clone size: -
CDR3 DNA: TGTGCCAGCAGCCAAGGGTTGTTTAATGAGCAGTTCTTC
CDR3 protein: CASSQGLFNEQFF

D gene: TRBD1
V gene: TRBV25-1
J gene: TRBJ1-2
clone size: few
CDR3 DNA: TGTGCCAGCAGTGATAGGCGTAGGGGGCGAGGCTACACCTTC
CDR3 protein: CASSDRRRGRGYTF

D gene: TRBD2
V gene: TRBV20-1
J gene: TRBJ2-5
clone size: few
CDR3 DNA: TGCAGTGCTAGAGATGGGACTAGCGGGACCGAGACCCAGTACTTC
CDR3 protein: CSARDGTSGTETQYF

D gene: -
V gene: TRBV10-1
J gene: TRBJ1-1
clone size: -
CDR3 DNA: TGCGCCAGCAGTGATCTGGGGAAAGCTTTCTTT
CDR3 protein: CASSDLGKAFF

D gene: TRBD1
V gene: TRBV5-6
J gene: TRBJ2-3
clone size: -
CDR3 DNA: TGTGCCAGCAGCTCCTCGGACAGGGTGGCAGATACGCAGTATTTT
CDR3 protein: CASSSSDRVADTQYF

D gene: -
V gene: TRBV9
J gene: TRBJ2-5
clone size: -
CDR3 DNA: TGTGCCAGCAGCGTAGCGGCAGGGGAAGAGACCCAGTACTTC
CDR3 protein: CASSVAAGEETQYF

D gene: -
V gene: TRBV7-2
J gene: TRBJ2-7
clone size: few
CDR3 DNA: TGTGCCAGCAGCTTAGATGTTCTAGGGTGGGACGAGCAGTACTTC
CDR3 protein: CASSLDVLGWDEQYF

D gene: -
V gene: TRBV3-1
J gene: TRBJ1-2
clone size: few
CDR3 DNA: TGTGCCAGCAGCCAAATTTTTCCAGCGTTGGATAACTATGGCTACACCTTC
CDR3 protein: CASSQIFPALDNYGYTF

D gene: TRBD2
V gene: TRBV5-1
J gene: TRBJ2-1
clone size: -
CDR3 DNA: TGCGCCAGCAGCTTGGAGGCCTGGCGGGAGGCTGAGCAGTTCTTC
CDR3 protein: CASSLEAWREAEQFF

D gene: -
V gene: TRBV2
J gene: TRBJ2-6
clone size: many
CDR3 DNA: TGTGCCAGCAGTGACGGGCTCTCTGGGGCCAACGTCCTGACTTTC
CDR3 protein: CASSDGLSGANVLTF

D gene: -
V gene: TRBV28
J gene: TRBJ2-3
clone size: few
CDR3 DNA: TGTGCCAGCAAGTTAGGGGTGGGTACGCAGTATTTT
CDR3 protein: CASKLGVGTQYF

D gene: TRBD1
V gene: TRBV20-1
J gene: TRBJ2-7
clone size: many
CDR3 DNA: TGCAGTGCTAGATCCAAACACGGGACAGGCTACGAGCAGTACTTC
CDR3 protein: CSARSKHGTGYEQYF

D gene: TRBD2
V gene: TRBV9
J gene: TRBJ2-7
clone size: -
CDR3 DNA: TGTGCCAGCAGCGTAGGTAATCCTAGCGGTTACGAGCAGTACTTC
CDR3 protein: CASSVGNPSGYEQYF

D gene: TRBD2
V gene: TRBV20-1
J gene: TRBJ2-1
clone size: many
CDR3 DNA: TGCAGTGCTCTACTAGCGGACCACTACAATGAGCAGTTCTTC
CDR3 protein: CSALLADHYNEQFF

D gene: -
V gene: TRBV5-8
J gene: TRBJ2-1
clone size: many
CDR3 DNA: TGTGCCAGCAGCTTGCCAGCTTTGGATGAGCAGTTCTTC
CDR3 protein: CASSLPALDEQFF

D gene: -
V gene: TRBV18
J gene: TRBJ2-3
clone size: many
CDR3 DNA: TGTGCCAGCTCACCCGCTGCCGGGACAGATACGCAGTATTTT
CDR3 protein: CASSPAAGTDTQYF

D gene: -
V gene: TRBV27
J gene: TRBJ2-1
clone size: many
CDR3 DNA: TGTGCCAGCAGTCCCTGGAGTCGGAAAATCAATGAGCAGTTCTTC
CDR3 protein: CASSPWSRKINEQFF